The clone carrying this TCR beta chain was recorded once. The source of the sample is a study of control samples from healthy donors and cancer patients. The CDR3 is 18 amino acids. J was trimmed by 0 bases and V by 4 bases; bases with no gene match: 9. Germline CDR1 and CDR2: SGHRS and YFSETQ. The repertoire was sequenced with immunoSEQ multiplex PCR; TCRdb's copy has only in-frame clones and lacks some. The top ten clones hold 4.5% to 7% of a sample with 130,000 or so clones, 92% of them seen once. The sample taken for sequencing was blood. This chain uses TRBV5-1 with TRBJ1-6; 8 bases are a match to TRBD1. The clonotype comes from a man younger than 30 in good health. The CDR3 sequence is CASSPTTGALSYNSPLHF. CDR3 sequence (DNA): TGCGCCAGCAGCCCGACGACAGGGGCCCTCTCCTATAATTCACCCCTCCACTTT.